A single T cell receptor (beta chain) is shown here with its context. The sample comes from a study of blood T cell repertoires in COVID-19. Across the whole study: Material from acute and convalescent COVID-19 was sourced from the United States, Italy and Spain.

TCRdb keeps only in-frame clones here, not all; method: immunoSEQ multiplex PCR. Of approximately 230,000 clones in the sample, 80% to 95% were seen once. Germline V gives CDR1 SEHNR, CDR2 FQNEAQ (reference sequence). V lost 4 bases, J lost 3 bases, and 8 bases stayed unmatched. This CDR3 has 15 amino acids. The sequence derives from a young woman who had recovered from COVID-19. Sequenced input: PBMCs or T cells enriched from blood (not recorded which). V is TRBV7-9 and J is TRBJ1-2; 7 positions match TRBD1. CDR3 nucleotides: TGTGCCAGCAGCTCCGACAGGGAGTTCGACTATGGCTACACCTTC. It translates to CASSSDREFDYGYTF.